This T cell receptor (beta chain) came from a study of cytomegalovirus exposure and HLA in healthy donors. Study results and limitations: Previously analyzed data showed that most TCR beta V segments were productive at a frequency of about 87% or about 30%. Accurate prediction of most subjects' HLA-A and HLA-B alleles from TCR beta sequences was reported.

With 60 Vbeta and 13 Jbeta primers, the PCR was carried out. The table came from immunoSEQ multiplex PCR; TCRdb's copy has only in-frame clones and leaves some out. Of 130,000 or so clones listed, about 9.1% are singletons. The CDR3 runs to 15 residues. Germline V gene lookup returns CDR1 SGHDT and CDR2 YYEEEE. V shed 0 bases, J shed 9 bases, and the junction held 9 bases outside the gene matches. This clone was seen a few times. Its antigen is not identified. This chain links TRBV5-6 with TRBJ2-3; 8 bases fit TRBD2. The sequenced sample was PBMCs. The sequence was obtained from a middle-aged woman in good health and CMV-seropositive. CDR3 amino acids: CASSLDPGGARTQYF. As DNA, the CDR3 is TGTGCCAGCAGCTTGGACCCCGGGGGGGCAAGAACGCAGTATTTT.